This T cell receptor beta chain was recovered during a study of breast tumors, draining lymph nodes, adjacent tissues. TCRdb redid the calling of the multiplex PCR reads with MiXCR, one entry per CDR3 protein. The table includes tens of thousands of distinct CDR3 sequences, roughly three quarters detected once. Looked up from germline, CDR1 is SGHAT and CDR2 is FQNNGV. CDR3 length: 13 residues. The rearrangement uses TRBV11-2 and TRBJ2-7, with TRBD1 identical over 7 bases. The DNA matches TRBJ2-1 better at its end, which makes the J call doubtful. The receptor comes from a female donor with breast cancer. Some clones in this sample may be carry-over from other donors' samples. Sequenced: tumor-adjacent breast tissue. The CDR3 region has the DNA TGTGCCAGCAACCGGGACAGACTCTACGAGCAGTTCTTC. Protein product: CASNRDRLYEQFF.